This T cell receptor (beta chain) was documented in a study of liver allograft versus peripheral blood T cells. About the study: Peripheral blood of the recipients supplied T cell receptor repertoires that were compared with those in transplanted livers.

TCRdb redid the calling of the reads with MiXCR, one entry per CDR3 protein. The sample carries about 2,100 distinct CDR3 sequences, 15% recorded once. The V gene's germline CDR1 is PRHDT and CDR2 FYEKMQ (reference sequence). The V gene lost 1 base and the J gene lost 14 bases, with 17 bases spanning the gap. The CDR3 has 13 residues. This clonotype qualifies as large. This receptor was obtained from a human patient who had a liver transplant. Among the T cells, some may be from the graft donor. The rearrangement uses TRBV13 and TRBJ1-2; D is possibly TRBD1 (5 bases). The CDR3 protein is CASSLVGASGKTF. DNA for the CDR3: TGTGCCAGCAGCTTAGTTGGGGCCTCCGGCAAAACCTTC.